Sequencing of this TCR beta chain was carried out in a study of Ad26.COV2.S vaccination and SARS-CoV-2 variants. Study at large: Participants got Ad26.COV2.S intramuscularly, once or twice 56 days apart.

J lost 5 bases, V lost 5 bases, and 10 bases had no gene match. The CDR3 is 18 amino acids. Germline loops: CDR1 SGHTA, CDR2 FQGNSA. Produced via immunoSEQ multiplex PCR; TCRdb's table is partial and in-frame only. The sample lists hundreds of thousands of clones, around 89% occurring once. Documented treatment: about 20 received Ad26.COV2.S at low or high dose, single or two shots; about 5 received placebo; per-sample allocation not given. Repertoires come from day 63 after the first vaccine or placebo injection. The individual, an adult aged 18-55 years, was a donor in Boston. V usage is TRBV7-2 and J usage is TRBJ2-1; 15 nucleotides match TRBD2. The starting material was peripheral blood, obtained in a trial of Ad26.COV2.S vaccine versus placebo. The sequence was collected from a person aged 18-65 years who received the Ad26.COV2.S COVID-19 vaccine or a placebo. The CDR3 nucleotides read TGTGCCAGCAGCCCCCGAGGACTAGCGGGGGGGCCACACAATGAGCAGTTCTTC. This gives the protein CASSPRGLAGGPHNEQFF.